What follows is one T cell receptor (beta chain) and its context. This clonotype occurred many times. No cognate antigen has been identified for it. No clone much larger than this one lies a single base away; base qualities are absent. The treatment or condition label, read with the paper, signifies: PENTA 11 planned treatment interruption arm or continuous ART arm. The participants were children from the United Kingdom between 2 and 15 years old who had been on ART with at least three drugs for 24 weeks or longer. Cryopreserved PBMCs with at least 5 million viable cells were required; a few candidate patients were excluded for low viable PBMC yield. Using a FACSAria III cell sorter, naive CD4+ CD45RA+ CD45RO- T cells were FACS-sorted out of thawed PBMCs. After sorting, the cells were fixed and RNA was extracted first with the RNeasy FFPE kit and then with the RNeasy Micro kit. The data belong to a study of HIV-infected children after antiretroviral therapy interruption (dated by TCRdb to between 2017 and 2020). Concerning the study at large: All eight included children had a CD4+ count above 500 and a viral load below 50 copies/ml, with four on planned treatment interruption and four on continuous treatment. The interruption group had a median age of about 9.5 years, and the continuous treatment group had a median age of around 8 years. Recorded exposure to EBV and CMV was present in most of the participating children. Samples from the interruption arm were taken at week 0, at week 12, at the end of interruption (week 24 or 48), and about 3 years after the study ended. Continuous-treatment samples were analyzed from corresponding weeks 0, 48 and 150. Alongside measurements of thymic output, the study compared TCR repertoires of children on planned treatment interruption with TCR repertoires of children on continuous antiretroviral treatment.

Receptor amplification or capture employed 3' RACE. To correct PCR amplification bias, TCR libraries were generated from RNA with a 3' RACE protocol that used unique molecular identifiers. As many as 12 amplicon libraries were pooled and then sequenced on an Illumina MiSeq using v2 2x250 paired-end chemistry. Processing in the source paper ran as follows. Reads were processed with Decombinator to assign V and J genes and CDR3, with barcode-based error and PCR bias correction. Before the Gini coefficient was calculated with the R ineq package, repertoires were subsampled to the same depth. GLIPH, Hamming distance and a shared triplet metric were used to assess CDR3 similarity. TCRdb ran its own pipeline on the public reads, namely fastp trimming at Q25 and MiXCR clone calling, and kept in-frame beta chains. Entries that share a CDR3 protein sequence are merged under the most common genes and DNA. These V and J calls rely on TCRdb rather than the paper's analysis. The table for this sample lists about 89,000 distinct CDR3 sequences; about 6.9% of them were counted only once. The leading ten clones occupy 1% to 1.3% of the sample.

Points the paper makes about the study in general: The small number of patients is a limitation of the study, so the data should be interpreted with caution. In naive CD4+ repertoires of PTI patients, CDR3 sharing between time points fell after interruption began; many sequences were shared between end of interruption and 3 years later. An increase in the naive CD4+ Gini coefficient was observed by the end of treatment interruption, suggesting clonal expansion, and a return to baseline was observed by 3 years. Minor non-naive CD45RA+ populations, such as EMRA or stem memory cells, might be present among the sorted CD45RA+ naive cells.

The CDR3 covers 13 residues, taking in both the cysteine and the phenylalanine. Solely the CDR3 DNA is kept, with 39 bases framed from the first base. Cut back by 5 bases and 4 bases, the V and J ends lie 14 bases apart. For CDR1 and CDR2, the germline V gene (reference sequence) lists DFQATT and SNEGSKA. The chain uses TRBV20-1 and TRBJ1-2; the D gene cannot be named for sure. Sequencing used CD45RA+ CD4+ T cells from PBMCs, pooled from several time points, obtained from a donor given antiretroviral therapy, either interrupted or continuous. The meaning of the sample's cell subset or site label: naive CD4+ CD45RA+ CD45RO- T cells. The sequence was collected from a pool of human donors with HIV. This receptor has the CDR3 CSASKGFPYGYTF. The DNA sequence reads TGCAGTGCTTCCAAGGGCTTTCCCTATGGCTACACCTTC.